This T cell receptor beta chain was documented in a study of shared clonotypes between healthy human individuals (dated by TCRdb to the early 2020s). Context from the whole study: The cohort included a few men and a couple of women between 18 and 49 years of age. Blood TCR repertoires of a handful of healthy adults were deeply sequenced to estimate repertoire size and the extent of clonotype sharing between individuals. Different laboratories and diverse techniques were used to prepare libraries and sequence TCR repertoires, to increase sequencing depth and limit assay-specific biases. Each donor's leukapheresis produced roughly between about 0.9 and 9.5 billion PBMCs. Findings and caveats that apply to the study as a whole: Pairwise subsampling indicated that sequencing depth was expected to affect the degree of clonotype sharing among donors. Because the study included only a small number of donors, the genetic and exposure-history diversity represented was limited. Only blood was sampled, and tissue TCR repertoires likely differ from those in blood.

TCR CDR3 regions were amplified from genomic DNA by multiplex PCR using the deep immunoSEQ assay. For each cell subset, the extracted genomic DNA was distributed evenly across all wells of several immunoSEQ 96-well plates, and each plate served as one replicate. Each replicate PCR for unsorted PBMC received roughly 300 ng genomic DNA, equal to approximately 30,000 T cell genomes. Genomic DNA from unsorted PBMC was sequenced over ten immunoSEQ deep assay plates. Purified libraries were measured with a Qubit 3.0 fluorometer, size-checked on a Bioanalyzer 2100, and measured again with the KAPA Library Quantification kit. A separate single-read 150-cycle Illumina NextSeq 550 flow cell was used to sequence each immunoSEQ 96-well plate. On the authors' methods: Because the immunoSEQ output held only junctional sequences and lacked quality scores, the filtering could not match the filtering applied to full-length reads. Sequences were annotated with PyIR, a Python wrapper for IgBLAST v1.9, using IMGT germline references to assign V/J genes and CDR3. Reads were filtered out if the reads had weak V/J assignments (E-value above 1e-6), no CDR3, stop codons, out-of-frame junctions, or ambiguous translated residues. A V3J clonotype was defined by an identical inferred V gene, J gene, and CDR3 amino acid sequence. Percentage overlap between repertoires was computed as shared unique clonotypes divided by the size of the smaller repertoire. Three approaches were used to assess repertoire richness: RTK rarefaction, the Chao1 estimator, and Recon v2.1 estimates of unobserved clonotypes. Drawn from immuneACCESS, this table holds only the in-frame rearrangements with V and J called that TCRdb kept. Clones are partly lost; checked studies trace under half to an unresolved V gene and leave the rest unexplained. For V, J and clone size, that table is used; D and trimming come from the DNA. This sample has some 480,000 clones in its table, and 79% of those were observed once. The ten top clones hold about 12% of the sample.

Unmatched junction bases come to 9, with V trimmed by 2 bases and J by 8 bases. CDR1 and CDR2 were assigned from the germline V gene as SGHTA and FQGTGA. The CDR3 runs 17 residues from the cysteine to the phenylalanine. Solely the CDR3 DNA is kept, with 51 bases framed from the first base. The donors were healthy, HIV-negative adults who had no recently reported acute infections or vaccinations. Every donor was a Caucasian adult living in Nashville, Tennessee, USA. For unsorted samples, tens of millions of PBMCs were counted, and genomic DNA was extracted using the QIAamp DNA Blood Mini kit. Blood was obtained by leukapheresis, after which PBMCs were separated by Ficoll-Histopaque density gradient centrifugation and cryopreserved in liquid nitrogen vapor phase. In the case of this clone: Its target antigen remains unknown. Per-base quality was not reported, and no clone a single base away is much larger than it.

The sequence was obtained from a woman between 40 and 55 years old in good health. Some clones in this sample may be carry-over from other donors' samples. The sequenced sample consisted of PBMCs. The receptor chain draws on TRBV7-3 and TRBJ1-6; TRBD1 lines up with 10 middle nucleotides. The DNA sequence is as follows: TGTGCCAGCAGCTTATTAGGGGTGGGACAGGGGTATTCACCCCTCCACTTT. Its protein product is CASSLLGVGQGYSPLHF.